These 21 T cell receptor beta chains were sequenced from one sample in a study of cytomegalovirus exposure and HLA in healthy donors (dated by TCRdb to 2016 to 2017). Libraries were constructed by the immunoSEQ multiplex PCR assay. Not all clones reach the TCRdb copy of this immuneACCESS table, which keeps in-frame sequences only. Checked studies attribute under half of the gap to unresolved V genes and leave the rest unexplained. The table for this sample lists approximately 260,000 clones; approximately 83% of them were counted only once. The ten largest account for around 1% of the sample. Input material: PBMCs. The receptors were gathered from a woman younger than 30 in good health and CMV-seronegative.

The CDR3 region is CASSLGGIGGYTF. The CDR3 DNA sequence: TGTGCCAGCAGTTTAGGAGGGATCGGTGGCTACACCTTC. This chain joins TRBV27 and TRBJ1-2; no reliable D call. Trimming stripped 2 bases from V and 7 bases from J, with 11 bases between. CDR3 length: 13 amino acids. The germline V gene encodes CDR1 MNHEY and CDR2 SMNVEV (reference sequence).

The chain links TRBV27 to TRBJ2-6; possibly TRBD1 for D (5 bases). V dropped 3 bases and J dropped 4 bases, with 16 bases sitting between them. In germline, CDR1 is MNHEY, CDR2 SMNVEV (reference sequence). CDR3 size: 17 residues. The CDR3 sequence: CASSLRQGKDGANVLTF. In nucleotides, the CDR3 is TGTGCCAGCAGTTTGCGGCAGGGTAAAGACGGGGCCAACGTCCTGACTTTC.

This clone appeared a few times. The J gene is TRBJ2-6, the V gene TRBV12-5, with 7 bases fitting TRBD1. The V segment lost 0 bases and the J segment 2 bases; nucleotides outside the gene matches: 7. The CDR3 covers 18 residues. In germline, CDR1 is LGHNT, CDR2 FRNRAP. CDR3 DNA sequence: TGTGCTAGTGGTTTGGTATGGCAGGGGGAAGCTGGGGCCAACGTCCTGACTTTC. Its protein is CASGLVWQGEAGANVLTF. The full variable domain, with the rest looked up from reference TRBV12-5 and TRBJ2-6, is DARVTQTPRHKVTEMGQEVTMRCQPILGHNTVFWYRQTMMQGLELLAYFRNRAPLDDSGMPKDRFSAEMPDATLATLKIQPSEPRDSAVYFCASGLVWQGEAGANVLTFGAGSRLTVL.

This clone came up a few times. The CDR3 reads CASSLGGIAEAFF. CDR3 nucleotide sequence: TGTGCCAGCAGCTTAGGCGGAATCGCTGAAGCTTTCTTT. V usage is TRBV7-2 and J usage is TRBJ1-1; D remains ambiguous. CDR1 is SGHTA, CDR2 FQGNSA, per germline. This CDR3 has 13 amino acids. V gave up 1 base and J gave up 6 bases, with 9 bases separating them.

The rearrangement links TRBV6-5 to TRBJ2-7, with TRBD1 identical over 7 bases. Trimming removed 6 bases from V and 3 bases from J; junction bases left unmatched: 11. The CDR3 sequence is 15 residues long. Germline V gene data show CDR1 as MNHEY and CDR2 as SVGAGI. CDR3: CASSRTGQVLYEQYF. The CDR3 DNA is TGTGCCAGCAGCCGCACAGGACAGGTCCTCTACGAGCAGTACTTC.

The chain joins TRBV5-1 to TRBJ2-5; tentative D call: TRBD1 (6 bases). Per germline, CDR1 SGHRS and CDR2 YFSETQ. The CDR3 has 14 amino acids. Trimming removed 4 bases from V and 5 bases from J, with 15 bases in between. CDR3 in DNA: TGCGCCAGCAGCATACAGGGTTTTCGGGAGACCCAGTACTTC. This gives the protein CASSIQGFRETQYF.

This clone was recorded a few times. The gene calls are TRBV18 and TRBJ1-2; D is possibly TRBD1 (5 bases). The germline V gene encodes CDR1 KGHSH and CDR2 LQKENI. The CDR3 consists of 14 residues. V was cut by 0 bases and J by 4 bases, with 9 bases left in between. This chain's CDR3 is CASSPPGQAYGYTF. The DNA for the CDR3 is TGTGCCAGCTCACCACCGGGGCAGGCCTATGGCTACACCTTC.

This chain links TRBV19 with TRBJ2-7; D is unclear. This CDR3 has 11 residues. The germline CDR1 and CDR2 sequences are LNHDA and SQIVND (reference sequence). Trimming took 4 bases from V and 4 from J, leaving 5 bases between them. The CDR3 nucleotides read TGTGCCAGTAGTAATCATTACGAGCAGTACTTC. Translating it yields CASSNHYEQYF.

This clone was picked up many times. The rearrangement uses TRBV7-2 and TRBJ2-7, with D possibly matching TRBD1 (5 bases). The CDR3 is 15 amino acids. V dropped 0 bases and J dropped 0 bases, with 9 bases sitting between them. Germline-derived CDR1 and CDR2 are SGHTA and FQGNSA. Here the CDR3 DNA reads TGTGCCAGCAGCTTAGCCTGGACACACTCCTACGAGCAGTACTTC. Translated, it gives CASSLAWTHSYEQYF.

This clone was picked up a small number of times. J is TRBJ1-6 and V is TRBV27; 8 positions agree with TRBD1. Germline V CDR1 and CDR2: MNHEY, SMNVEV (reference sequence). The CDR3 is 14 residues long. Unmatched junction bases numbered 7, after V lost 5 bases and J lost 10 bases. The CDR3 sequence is CASSGQGARSPLHF. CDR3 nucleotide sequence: TGTGCCAGCAGTGGCCAGGGGGCGAGGTCACCCCTCCACTTT.

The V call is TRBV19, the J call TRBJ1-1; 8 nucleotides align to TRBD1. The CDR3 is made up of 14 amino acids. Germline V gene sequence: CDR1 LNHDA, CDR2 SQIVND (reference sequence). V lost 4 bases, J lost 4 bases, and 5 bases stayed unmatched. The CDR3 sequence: CASSNQGAPTEAFF. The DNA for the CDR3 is TGTGCCAGTAGTAACCAGGGGGCGCCCACTGAAGCTTTCTTT.

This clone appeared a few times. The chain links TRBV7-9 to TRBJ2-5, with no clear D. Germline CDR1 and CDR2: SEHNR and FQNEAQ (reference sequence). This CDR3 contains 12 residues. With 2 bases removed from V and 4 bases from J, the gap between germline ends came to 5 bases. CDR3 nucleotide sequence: TGTGCCAGCAGCTTAACGGTAGAGACCCAGTACTTC. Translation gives CASSLTVETQYF.

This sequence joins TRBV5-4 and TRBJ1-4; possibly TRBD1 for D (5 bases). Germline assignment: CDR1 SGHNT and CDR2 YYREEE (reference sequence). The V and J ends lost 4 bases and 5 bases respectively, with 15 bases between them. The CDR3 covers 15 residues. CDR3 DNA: TGTGCCAGCAGCCTGCGGGGCGCTGCCAATGAAAAACTGTTTTTT. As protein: CASSLRGAANEKLFF.

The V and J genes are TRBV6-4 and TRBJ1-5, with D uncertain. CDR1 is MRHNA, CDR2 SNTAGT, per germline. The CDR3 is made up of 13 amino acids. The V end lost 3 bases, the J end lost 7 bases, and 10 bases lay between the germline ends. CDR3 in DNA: TGTGCCAGCAGTGAAGGACTAGACCAGCCCCAGCATTTT. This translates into CASSEGLDQPQHF.

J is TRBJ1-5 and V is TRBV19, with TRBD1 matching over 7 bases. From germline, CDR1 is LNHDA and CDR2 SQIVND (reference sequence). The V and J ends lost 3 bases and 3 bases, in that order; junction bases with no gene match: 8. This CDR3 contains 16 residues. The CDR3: CASSITPQGTNQPQHF. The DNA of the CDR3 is TGTGCCAGTAGTATCACACCACAGGGGACCAATCAGCCCCAGCATTTT.

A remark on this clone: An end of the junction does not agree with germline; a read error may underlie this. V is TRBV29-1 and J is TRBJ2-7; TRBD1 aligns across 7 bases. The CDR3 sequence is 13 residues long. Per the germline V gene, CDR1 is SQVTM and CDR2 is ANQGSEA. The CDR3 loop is CSASGTVSSEQYF. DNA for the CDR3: TGCAGCGCCTCCGGGACAGTGTCCTCCGAGCAGTACTTC.

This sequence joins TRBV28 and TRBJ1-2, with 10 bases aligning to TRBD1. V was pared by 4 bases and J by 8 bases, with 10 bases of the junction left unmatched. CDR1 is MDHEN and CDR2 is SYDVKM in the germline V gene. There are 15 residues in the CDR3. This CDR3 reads CASSSGTGVHRGYTF. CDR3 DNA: TGTGCCAGCAGTTCCGGGACAGGGGTACACCGGGGCTACACCTTC.

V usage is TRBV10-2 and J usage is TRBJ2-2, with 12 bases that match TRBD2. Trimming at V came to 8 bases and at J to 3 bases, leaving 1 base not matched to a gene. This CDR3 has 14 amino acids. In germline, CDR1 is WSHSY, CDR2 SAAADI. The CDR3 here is CASSSGRDTGELFF. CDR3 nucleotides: TGCGCCAGCTCTAGCGGGAGGGACACCGGGGAGCTGTTTTTT.

The CDR3 protein is CASSLYTNTEAFF. The CDR3, as DNA: TGTGCCAGCAGTTTGTACACGAACACTGAAGCTTTCTTT. J is TRBJ1-1 and V is TRBV6-5; D remains ambiguous. The CDR3 loop spans 13 amino acids. Trimming stripped 4 bases from V and 1 base from J, with 7 bases between. Germline V gene lookup returns CDR1 MNHEY and CDR2 SVGAGI.

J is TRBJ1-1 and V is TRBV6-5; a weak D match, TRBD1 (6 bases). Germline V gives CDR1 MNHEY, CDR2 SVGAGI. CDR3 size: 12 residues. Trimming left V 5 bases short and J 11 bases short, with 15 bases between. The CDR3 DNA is TGTGCCAGCAGTGGGCCAGGGGCGGCCGCTTTCTTT. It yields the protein CASSGPGAAAFF.

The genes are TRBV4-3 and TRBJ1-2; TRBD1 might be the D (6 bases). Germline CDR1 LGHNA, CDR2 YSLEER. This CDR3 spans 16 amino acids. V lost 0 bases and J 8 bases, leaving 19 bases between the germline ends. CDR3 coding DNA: TGCGCCAGCAGCCAAGATAGCAGCGGACAGAAGTCGGGCTACACCTTC. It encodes CASSQDSSGQKSGYTF.